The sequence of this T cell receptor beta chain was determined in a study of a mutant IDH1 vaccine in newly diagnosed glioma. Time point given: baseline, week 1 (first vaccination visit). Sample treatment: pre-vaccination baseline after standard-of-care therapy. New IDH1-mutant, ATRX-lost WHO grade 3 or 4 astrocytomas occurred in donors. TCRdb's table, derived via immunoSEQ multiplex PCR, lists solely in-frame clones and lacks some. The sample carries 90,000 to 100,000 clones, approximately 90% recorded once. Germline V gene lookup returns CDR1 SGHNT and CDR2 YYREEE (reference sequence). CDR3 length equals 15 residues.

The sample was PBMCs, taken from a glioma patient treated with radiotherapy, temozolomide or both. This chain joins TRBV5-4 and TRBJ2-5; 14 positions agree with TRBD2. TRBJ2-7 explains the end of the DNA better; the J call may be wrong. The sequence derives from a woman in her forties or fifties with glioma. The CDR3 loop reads CASSAGTSGGYEQYF. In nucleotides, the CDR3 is TGTGCCAGCAGCGCGGGGACTAGCGGGGGCTACGAGCAGTACTTC.